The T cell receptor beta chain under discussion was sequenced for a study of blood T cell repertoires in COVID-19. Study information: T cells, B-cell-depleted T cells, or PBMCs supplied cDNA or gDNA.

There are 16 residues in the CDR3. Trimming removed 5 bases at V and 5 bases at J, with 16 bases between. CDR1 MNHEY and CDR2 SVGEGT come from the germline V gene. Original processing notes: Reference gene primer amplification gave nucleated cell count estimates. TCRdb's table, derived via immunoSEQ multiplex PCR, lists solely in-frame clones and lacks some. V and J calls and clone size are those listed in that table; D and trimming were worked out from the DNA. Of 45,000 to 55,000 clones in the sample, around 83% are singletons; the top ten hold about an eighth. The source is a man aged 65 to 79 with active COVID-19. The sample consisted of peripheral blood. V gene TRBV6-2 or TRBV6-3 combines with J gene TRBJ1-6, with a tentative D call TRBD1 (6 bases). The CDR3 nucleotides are TGTGCCAGCAGTAGCACCCGGGACATAGATAATTCACCCCTCCACTTT. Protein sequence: CASSSTRDIDNSPLHF.